This T cell receptor beta chain was sequenced in a study of T-cell reconstitution after alpha-beta-depleted transplantation in children. The germline V gene encodes CDR1 SGHTA and CDR2 FQGNSA. The V segment lost 6 bases and the J segment 7 bases; nucleotides outside the gene matches: 12. This CDR3 comprises 14 residues. Researchers prepared the TCRbeta library using unique molecular identifiers, the study reports. TCRdb re-derived calls from the PCR reads in MiXCR, one entry per CDR3 protein. This repertoire shows roughly 89,000 distinct CDR3 sequences, 12% found once; its top ten account for roughly 13%. This clonotype was observed many times.

This TCR derives from a human donor who donated a stem cell graft to a child with inherited bone marrow failure. The source was PBMCs from the stem cell graft donor, collected from the stem cell graft. The chain recombines TRBV7-2 with TRBJ2-7; 7 nucleotides agree with TRBD1. The CDR3, as DNA: TGTGCCAGCAGTCCCGACAGGGTCTCAGGAGAGCAGTACTTC. Amino acids: CASSPDRVSGEQYF.